In this sample, the clone carrying this T cell receptor beta chain turned up many times. This sample also contains other DNA sequences that code for the same CDR3. Using about 220 ng DNA, tens of thousands of T cell genomes, the sorted-subset replicate PCRs were run. Produced via immunoSEQ multiplex PCR; TCRdb's table is partial and in-frame only. In the table there are some 1 million clones, around 76% of which are singletons. These data are taken from a study of shared clonotypes between healthy human individuals. Study-level background: Plates per donor: three CD4 naive, three CD4 memory, two CD8 naive, one CD8 memory.

Recent vaccinations or acute infections were absent in the healthy HIV-negative adult donors. Per the germline V gene, CDR1 is SGHRS and CDR2 is YFSETQ. V lost 0 bases and J lost 3; bases outside the gene matches: 5. The CDR3 is made up of 16 amino acids. The chain joins TRBV5-1 to TRBJ2-1; 8 bases are shared with TRBD1. Sequencing was performed on memory CD4+ T cells sorted from blood. Subset described: CD45RA-negative fraction. The TCR comes from a man between 18 and 29 years old in good health. The CDR3 is CASSLASGGNYNEQFF. CDR3 DNA: TGCGCCAGCAGCTTGGCCTCAGGGGGCAACTACAATGAGCAGTTCTTC.